Reported below is one T cell receptor beta chain. Sequenced by immunoSEQ multiplex PCR; TCRdb stores in-frame clones only, minus some. This sample yields about 2.3 million clones, of which over 90% are seen a single time; approximately 0.4% belongs to the top ten. CDR3 size: 14 residues. The germline V and J ends were trimmed by 3 bases and 4 bases, with 14 bases remaining between them. CDR1 SGHRS and CDR2 YFSETQ come from the germline V gene. A CD45RA-negative memory subset and a CD45RA+ naive subset were separated from the CD4+ cells. This specimen belongs to a study of shared clonotypes between healthy human individuals.

The chain couples TRBV5-1 to TRBJ2-7; possibly TRBD2 for D (6 bases). This sequence was found in a man in his late teens or twenties in good health. Some clones in this sample may be carry-over from other donors' samples. What was sequenced was naive CD4+ T cells from PBMCs. Subset defined: CD45RA+ positively selected. The CDR3 DNA reads as TGCGCCAGCAGCTACCCGGGGGTAGGGTACGAGCAGTACTTC. This sequence encodes CASSYPGVGYEQYF.